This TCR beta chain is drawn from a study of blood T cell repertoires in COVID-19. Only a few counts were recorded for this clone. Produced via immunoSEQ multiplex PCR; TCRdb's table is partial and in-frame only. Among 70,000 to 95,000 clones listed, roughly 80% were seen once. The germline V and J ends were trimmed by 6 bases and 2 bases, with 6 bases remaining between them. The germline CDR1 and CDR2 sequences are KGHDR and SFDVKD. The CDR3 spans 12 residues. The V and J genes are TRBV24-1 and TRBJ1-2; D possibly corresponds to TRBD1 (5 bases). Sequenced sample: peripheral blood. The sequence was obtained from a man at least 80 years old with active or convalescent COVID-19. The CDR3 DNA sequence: TGTGCCACCAGTTCAGGGAACTATGGCTACACCTTC. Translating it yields CATSSGNYGYTF.